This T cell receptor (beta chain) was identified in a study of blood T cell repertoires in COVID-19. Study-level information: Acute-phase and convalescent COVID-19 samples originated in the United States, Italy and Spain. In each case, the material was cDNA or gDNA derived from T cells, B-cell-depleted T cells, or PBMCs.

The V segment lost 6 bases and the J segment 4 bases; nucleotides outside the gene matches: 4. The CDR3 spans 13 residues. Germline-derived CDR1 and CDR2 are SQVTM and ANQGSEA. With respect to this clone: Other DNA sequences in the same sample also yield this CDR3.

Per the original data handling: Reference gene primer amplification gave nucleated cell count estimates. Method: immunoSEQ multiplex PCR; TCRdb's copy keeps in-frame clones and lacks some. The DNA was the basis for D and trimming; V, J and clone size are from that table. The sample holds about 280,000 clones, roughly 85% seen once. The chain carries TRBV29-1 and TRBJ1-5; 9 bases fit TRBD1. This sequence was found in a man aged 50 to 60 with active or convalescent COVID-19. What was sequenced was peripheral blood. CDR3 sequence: CSVGQGENQPQHF. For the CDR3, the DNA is TGCAGCGTGGGACAGGGCGAAAATCAGCCCCAGCATTTT.